This record covers a single T cell receptor (beta chain). The antigen is not known. The sample comes from a study of shared clonotypes between healthy human individuals. Study-wide results and limits: Sorted-subset sequencing was shown by rarefaction to be incomplete despite large depth.

Sequencing was at deep level. In the authors' methods: In the immunoSEQ data, sequences were junction-only and lacked quality scores, so filtering differed. The table came from immunoSEQ multiplex PCR; TCRdb's copy has only in-frame clones and leaves some out. Clonal size and the V and J genes are those of that table, whereas D and trimming came from the DNA. The table records about 600,000 clones, roughly 97% of them present only once. The CDR3 spans 12 residues. Deletions cut 3 bases from V and 6 bases from J, with 6 bases between. Germline V lookup: CDR1 MDHEN, CDR2 SYDVKM. Sequenced material: naive CD4+ T cells sorted from blood. Subset described: CD45RA+ positively selected. This TCR derives from a woman in her 30s in good health. The rearrangement links TRBV28 to TRBJ2-1, with no clear D. For the CDR3, the DNA is TGTGCCAGCAGTTTGCGTGTCAATGAGCAGTTCTTC. This sequence encodes CASSLRVNEQFF.